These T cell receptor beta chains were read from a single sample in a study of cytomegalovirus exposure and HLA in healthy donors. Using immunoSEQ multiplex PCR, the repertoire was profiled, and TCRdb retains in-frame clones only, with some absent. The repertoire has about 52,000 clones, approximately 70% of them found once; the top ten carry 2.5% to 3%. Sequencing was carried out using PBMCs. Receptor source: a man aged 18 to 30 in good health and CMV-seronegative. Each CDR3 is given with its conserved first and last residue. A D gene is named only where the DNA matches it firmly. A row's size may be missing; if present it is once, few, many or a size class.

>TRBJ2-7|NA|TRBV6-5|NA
TGTGCCAGCAGTCGCACTTTTACCTCCTACGAGCAGTACTTC
CASSRTFTSYEQYF
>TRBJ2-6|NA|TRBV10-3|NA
TGTGCCATCAGTGACGGGTTATCTGGGGCCAACGTCCTGACTTTC
CAISDGLSGANVLTF
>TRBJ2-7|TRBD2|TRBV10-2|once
TGCGCCAGCAGTGACCGGGGTAGCGGGAGGGCCTACGAGCAGTACTTC
CASSDRGSGRAYEQYF
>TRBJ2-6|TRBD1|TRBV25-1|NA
TGTGCCAGCAGTGAACTGGGCGGACAGGGGGCTGGGGCCAACGTCCTGACTTTC
CASSELGGQGAGANVLTF
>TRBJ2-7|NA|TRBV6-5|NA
TGTGCCAGCAGTTACTCGAGACCCGGCGGGTACGAGCAGTACTTC
CASSYSRPGGYEQYF
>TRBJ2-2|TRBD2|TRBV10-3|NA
TGTGCCATCAGCCCAGGGTTTCGTAGCCTAGCGGGAGTTGGGACCGGGGAGCTGTTTTTT
CAISPGFRSLAGVGTGELFF
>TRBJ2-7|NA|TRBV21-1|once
TGTGCCAGCAGTAAAAGGGGGGACCGGGACAGGGTCCACGAGCAGTACTTC
CASSKRGDRDRVHEQYF
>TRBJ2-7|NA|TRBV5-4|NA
TGTGCCAGCAGCTTGGGTCAGGGGTCCTACGAGCAGTACTTC
CASSLGQGSYEQYF
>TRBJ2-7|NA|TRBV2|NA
TGTGCCGGAGCACAGGGAACCTACGAGCAGTACTTC
CAGAQGTYEQYF
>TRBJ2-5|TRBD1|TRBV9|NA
TGTGCCAGCAGCGCCCGACAGGGGATTCAAGAGACCCAGTACTTC
CASSARQGIQETQYF
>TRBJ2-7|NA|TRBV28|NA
TGTGCCAGCAGTAGAGGAATCGAGCAGTACTTC
CASSRGIEQYF
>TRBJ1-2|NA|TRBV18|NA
TGTGCCAGCCAACCGGGCGGGCCTAACTATGGCTACACCTTC
CASQPGGPNYGYTF
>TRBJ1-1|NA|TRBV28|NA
TGTGCCAGCAGTTTATCGGGTTACACTGAAGCTTTCTTT
CASSLSGYTEAFF
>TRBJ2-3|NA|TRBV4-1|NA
TGCGCCAGCAGCCAGTTTTCGCGGAGCGTTTCAGATACGCAGTATTTT
CASSQFSRSVSDTQYF
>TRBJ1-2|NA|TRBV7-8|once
TGTGCCAGCAGCTTATTTCCAGGGGTCTATGGCTACACCTTC
CASSLFPGVYGYTF
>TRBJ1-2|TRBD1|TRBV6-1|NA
TGTGCCAGCAGCAGACAGGGGATCTATGGCTACACCTTC
CASSRQGIYGYTF
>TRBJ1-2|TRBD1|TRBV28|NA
TGTGCCAGCAGAAAAACAGGGGGCCTTGGCTACACCTTC
CASRKTGGLGYTF
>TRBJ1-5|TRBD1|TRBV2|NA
TGTGCCAGCACGGGGAGAAGTCGAGACAGGGAAGGATATGGCAATCAGCCCCAGCATTTT
CASTGRSRDREGYGNQPQHF
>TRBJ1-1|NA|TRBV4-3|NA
TGCGCCAGCAGCCAAGAGGTAGGGAGTGCCCCTGAAGCTTTCTTT
CASSQEVGSAPEAFF
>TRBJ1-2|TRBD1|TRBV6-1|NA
TGTGCCAGCAGTGGGGCGACAGGGGGCTATGGCTACACCTTC
CASSGATGGYGYTF
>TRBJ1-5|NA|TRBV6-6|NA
TGTGCCAGCAGTAGCCCCGGGACAAATCAGCCCCAGCATTTT
CASSSPGTNQPQHF
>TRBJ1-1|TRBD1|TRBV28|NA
TGTGCCAGCAGTTTGGACAGGGGAAACACTGAAGCTTTCTTT
CASSLDRGNTEAFF
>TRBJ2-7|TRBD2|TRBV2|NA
TGTGCCAGCAGAGAAGCGGGAGGATTCTCCTACGAGCAGTACTTC
CASREAGGFSYEQYF
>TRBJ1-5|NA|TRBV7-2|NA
TGTGCCAGCAGCTTTAGCCCTGATCAGCCCCAGCATTTT
CASSFSPDQPQHF
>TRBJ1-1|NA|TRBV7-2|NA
TGTGCCAGCAGCTCGTTCAGGGATTCTAGGGCTTTCTTT
CASSSFRDSRAFF
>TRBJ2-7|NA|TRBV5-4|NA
TGTGCCAGCAGCAAGGACAGACACTACGAGCAGTACTTC
CASSKDRHYEQYF
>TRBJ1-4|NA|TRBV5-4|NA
TGTGCCAGCAGCTTGCGTCAGGGGTATGGTAATGAAAAACTGTTTTTT
CASSLRQGYGNEKLFF
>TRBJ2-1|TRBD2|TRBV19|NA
TGTGCCACACTAGCGGGAGGGTCCTACAATGAGCAGTTCTTC
CATLAGGSYNEQFF
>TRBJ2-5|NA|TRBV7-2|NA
TGTGCCAGCAGGGTAGGACTCGCAACACAGACCCAGTACTTC
CASRVGLATQTQYF
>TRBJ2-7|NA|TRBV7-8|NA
TGTGCCAGCAGCTTAGGGGGTTTTGGGGGAGGGGGAAACGAGCAGTACTTC
CASSLGGFGGGGNEQYF
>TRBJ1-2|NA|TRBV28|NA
TGTGCCAGCAGTTTCGAGGACTATGGCTACACCTTC
CASSFEDYGYTF
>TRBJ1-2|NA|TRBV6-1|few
TGTGCCAGCAAATTCGGTGGGCCCTGGGGCTACACCTTC
CASKFGGPWGYTF
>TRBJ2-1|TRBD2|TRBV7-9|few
TGTGCCAGCAGCTTAGGGGGACTAGCGGGAGTTGTCAATGAGCAGTTCTTC
CASSLGGLAGVVNEQFF
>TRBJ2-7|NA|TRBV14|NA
TGTGCCAGCAGCCCTAAACGGACGGAGGGAACTTACGAGCAGTACTTC
CASSPKRTEGTYEQYF
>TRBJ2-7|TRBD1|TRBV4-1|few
TGCGCCAGCAGCCAACCGGACAGGGAAAGCTACGAGCAGTACTTC
CASSQPDRESYEQYF
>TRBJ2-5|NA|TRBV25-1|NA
TGTGCCAGCAGTGACGGGACAAGAAACCGGGAGACCCAGTACTTC
CASSDGTRNRETQYF
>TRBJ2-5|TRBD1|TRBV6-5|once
TGTGCCAGCAGAACAGCAGGGGGCTCCGAGACCCAGTACTTC
CASRTAGGSETQYF
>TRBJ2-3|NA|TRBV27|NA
TGTGCCAGCACCCACTCGGATACGCAGTATTTT
CASTHSDTQYF
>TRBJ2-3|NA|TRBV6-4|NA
TGTGCCAGCAGTACCACAGGGAGCACAGATACGCAGTATTTT
CASSTTGSTDTQYF
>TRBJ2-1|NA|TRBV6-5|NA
TGTGCCAGCAGTTACAGGGAGAGCTCCTACAATGAGCAGTTCTTC
CASSYRESSYNEQFF
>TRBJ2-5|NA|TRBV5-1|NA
TGCGCCAGCAGCTACTCGGGAGACGAGACCCAGTACTTC
CASSYSGDETQYF
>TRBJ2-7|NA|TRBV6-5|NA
TGTGCCAGCAGTTACGAGAGCAGGCCGAGCTCCTACGAGCAGTACTTC
CASSYESRPSSYEQYF
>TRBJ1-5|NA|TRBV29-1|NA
TGCAGCGCAATACAGGGTAATCAGCCCCAGCATTTT
CSAIQGNQPQHF
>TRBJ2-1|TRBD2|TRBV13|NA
TGTGCCAGCAGCCCAGCCCGCGGGAGCTCCTACAATGAGCAGTTCTTC
CASSPARGSSYNEQFF
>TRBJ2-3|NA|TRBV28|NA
TGTGCCAGCGCCTACCCCCTTAGCACAGATACGCAGTATTTT
CASAYPLSTDTQYF
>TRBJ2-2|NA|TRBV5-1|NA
TGCGCCAGCAGCTTAGTCGGAGTGGGCACCGGGGAGCTGTTTTTT
CASSLVGVGTGELFF
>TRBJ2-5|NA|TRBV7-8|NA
TGTGCCAGCAGCTTTGGGCTACCCCAAGAGACCCAGTACTTC
CASSFGLPQETQYF
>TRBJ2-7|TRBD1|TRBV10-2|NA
TGCGCCACACGAAGGGGACAGGGGGCTGGCGAGCAGTACTTC
CATRRGQGAGEQYF